The clone carrying this T cell receptor beta chain has more than one count but fewer than ten. The antigen remains unidentified. Between the trimmed V and J ends, which lost 5 bases and 5 bases, there was a span of 13 bases. CDR3 size: 14 residues. CDR1 is KGHSH and CDR2 is LQKENI in the germline V gene. The sample originates from a study of early T cells in non-severe SARS-CoV-2 infection. Study-wide background: From unsorted whole blood, bulk RNA was sequenced, and the chains remained unpaired.

Individual cDNA molecules received unique molecular identifiers. TCRdb re-derived calls from the 5' RACE reads in MiXCR, one entry per CDR3 protein. The sample contains around 57,000 distinct CDR3 sequences, around 7.5% of which appear only once. Study-level results: Matching against VDJdb likely underestimated virus-specific expansions, favoring anti-spike CD8.

The chain recombines TRBV18 with TRBJ1-5; possibly TRBD1 for D (6 bases). The clonotype originates from an adult who was a healthcare worker with PCR-confirmed SARS-CoV-2 infection or an uninfected control (not recorded which). Sequenced input: whole blood. CDR3 in amino acids: CASSIYEGDQPQHF. The CDR3 coding sequence is TGTGCCAGCTCAATCTACGAGGGGGATCAGCCCCAGCATTTT.